This section outlines one T cell receptor (beta chain) sequence together with its context. This entry belongs to a study of blood T cell repertoires in COVID-19. Original methodology: Amplifying reference gene primers gave estimates of nucleated cell counts. Sequencing was performed with immunoSEQ multiplex PCR; in TCRdb, only in-frame clones are kept and a portion is missing. V and J calls and clone size are those listed in that table; D and trimming were worked out from the DNA. The sample consists of under 200,000 clones, 84% of them appearing once. The material sequenced was peripheral blood. The TCR was taken from a woman older than 75 with COVID-19, enrolled during active disease.

The chain's CDR3 is CASSPLDRIDYEQYF. The CDR3 DNA reads TGTGCCAGCTCACCACTTGACAGGATCGATTACGAGCAGTACTTC. This chain uses TRBV18 with TRBJ2-7; D might be TRBD1 (6 bases). Deletions cut 1 base from V and 4 bases from J, with 14 bases between. Germline-derived CDR1 and CDR2 are KGHSH and LQKENI. This CDR3 has 15 residues.